Shown below are 5 T cell receptor beta chains from a single sample sequenced in a study of blood T cell repertoires in COVID-19. The assay was immunoSEQ multiplex PCR, and TCRdb's table has in-frame clones only and misses some. The profile covers 95,000 to 150,000 clones, with around 79% appearing a single time and 2.3% taken by the ten largest. Sequences were obtained from peripheral blood. These receptors were obtained from a man aged 65 to 85 with acute or convalescent COVID-19.

V gene TRBV6-4 combines with J gene TRBJ1-1; D may be TRBD1 (6 bases). CDR3 size: 14 residues. Germline assignment: CDR1 MRHNA and CDR2 SNTAGT. V gave up 6 bases and J gave up 4 bases, with 15 bases separating them. The CDR3 DNA sequence: TGTGCCAGCAGGGCCGACAGGTCGTCCACTGAAGCTTTCTTT. This gives the protein CASRADRSSTEAFF.

The chain carries TRBV7-7 and TRBJ1-1; D gene uncertain. Between the trimmed V and J ends, which lost 5 bases and 4 bases, there was a span of 11 bases. The CDR3 contains 13 residues. CDR1 and CDR2 (germline): SSHAT, FNYEAQ (reference sequence). In DNA form, the CDR3 reads TGTGCCAGCAGCCTAGACCGGGGCACTGAAGCTTTCTTT. Protein: CASSLDRGTEAFF.

This clone occurred a few times. The chain uses TRBV20-1 and TRBJ2-3; D unclear. Germline V lookup: CDR1 DFQATT, CDR2 SNEGSKA (reference sequence). V was clipped by 1 base and J by 6 bases, with 5 bases between them. CDR3 length: 11 residues. In DNA, the CDR3 is TGCAGTGCTAGAGTGCGGGATACGCAGTATTTT. Amino acids: CSARVRDTQYF.

This clone was seen a few times. The genes are TRBV5-1 and TRBJ1-6; TRBD1 agrees at 9 bases. V shed 5 bases, J shed 7 bases, and the junction held 10 bases outside the gene matches. The CDR3 is made up of 16 amino acids. Germline assignment: CDR1 SGHRS and CDR2 YFSETQ. CDR3 in DNA: TGCGCCAGCAGGTCTACCCCGGGACAGGGAAATTCACCCCTCCACTTT. Amino acids: CASRSTPGQGNSPLHF. The full variable domain, with the rest looked up from reference TRBV5-1 and TRBJ1-6, is KAGVTQTPRYLIKTRGQQVTLSCSPISGHRSVSWYQQTPGQGLQFLFEYFSETQRNKGNFPGRFSGRQFSNSRSEMNVSTLELGDSALYLCASRSTPGQGNSPLHFGNGTRLTVT.

The sample holds a few counts of this clone. The CDR3 is CASSLGTGVGTDTQYF. The CDR3 DNA is TGTGCCAGCAGTTTGGGCACAGGGGTAGGCACAGATACGCAGTATTTT. The chain couples TRBV11-2 to TRBJ2-3, with TRBD1 matching 7 bases. The CDR3 has 16 residues. The V and J ends lost 6 bases and 1 base, in that order; junction bases with no gene match: 10. CDR1 is SGHAT and CDR2 is FQNNGV in the germline V gene.